This T cell receptor beta chain was obtained from a study of cytomegalovirus exposure and HLA in healthy donors. The protocol was immunoSEQ multiplex PCR, while the TCRdb copy is restricted to in-frame clones and leaves out a portion. The data contain fewer than 200,000 clones, around nine tenths of them singletons. The CDR3 covers 17 residues. Germline CDR1 is MGHRA and CDR2 is YSYEKL. V lost 0 bases, J lost 3 bases, and 15 bases lay in between. The V gene is TRBV4-1, the J gene TRBJ1-5; D is perhaps TRBD1 (5 bases). Sequences were obtained from PBMCs. This TCR derives from a woman in her 30s in good health and CMV-seronegative. CDR3 loop: CASSQEGLGRVNQPQHF. CDR3 DNA: TGCGCCAGCAGCCAAGAGGGGTTAGGCAGGGTCAATCAGCCCCAGCATTTT.